One and the same sample provided the 32 T cell receptor beta chains below, sequenced in a study of cytomegalovirus exposure and HLA in healthy donors. With 60 Vbeta and 13 Jbeta primers, the PCR was carried out. The data were produced by immunoSEQ multiplex PCR, yet TCRdb's version contains in-frame clones alone and is incomplete. The data contain some 97,000 clones, approximately 72% of them singletons. Sequencing input: PBMCs. The source is a male donor in good health and CMV-seropositive.

This chain uses TRBV10-3 with TRBJ2-1, with 8 bases that match TRBD1. The CDR3 spans 15 residues. Trimming took 1 base from V and 6 from J; bases not matched to a gene: 5. Germline-derived CDR1 and CDR2 are ENHRY and SYGVKD. DNA for the CDR3: TGTGCCATCAGTGAGTTGGGACAGGATCTCAATGAGCAGTTCTTC. Protein: CAISELGQDLNEQFF.

This clone was found a few times. This sequence joins TRBV7-2 and TRBJ2-2; 8 nucleotides align to TRBD1. From germline, CDR1 is SGHTA and CDR2 FQGNSA. With V trimmed by 4 bases and J by 3 bases, 7 bases remained unmatched. The CDR3 has 16 residues. Here the CDR3 DNA reads TGTGCCAGCAGCTGGCAGGGGGCGCGGTACACCGGGGAGCTGTTTTTT. It encodes CASSWQGARYTGELFF.

The gene calls are TRBV19 and TRBJ2-1; 7 bases fit TRBD2. J gave up 9 bases and V 4 bases, and 9 bases lay outside the gene matches. The CDR3 spans 14 residues. The germline V gene has CDR1 LNHDA and CDR2 SQIVND (reference sequence). The CDR3 spells CASSTGLDLGEQFF. The CDR3, as DNA: TGTGCCAGTAGTACAGGACTAGATCTGGGTGAGCAGTTCTTC.

The chain carries TRBV7-9 and TRBJ1-1; 7 bases agree with TRBD1. CDR3 length: 15 residues. The V gene end was trimmed by 2 bases and the J gene end by 1 base; junction bases not matched to a gene: 4. In germline, CDR1 is SEHNR, CDR2 FQNEAQ (reference sequence). DNA of the CDR3: TGTGCCAGCAGCTTACTAGACAGGGCGAACACTGAAGCTTTCTTT. The encoded protein is CASSLLDRANTEAFF. Filled out from reference TRBV7-9 and TRBJ1-1, the complete variable domain reads DTGVSQNPRHKITKRGQNVTFRCDPISEHNRLYWYRQTLGQGPEFLTYFQNEAQLEKSRLLSDRFSAERPKGSFSTLEIQRTEQGDSAMYLCASSLLDRANTEAFFGQGTRLTVV.

The rearrangement uses TRBV7-9 and TRBJ2-2; TRBD1 aligns across 10 bases. The germline V gene encodes CDR1 SEHNR and CDR2 FQNEAQ (reference sequence). Unmatched junction bases numbered 13, after V lost 5 bases and J lost 10 bases. The CDR3 consists of 16 residues. The CDR3 here is CASSPGGQGPRTELFF. CDR3 in DNA: TGTGCCAGCAGCCCCGGGGGACAGGGGCCCCGAACGGAGCTGTTTTTT.

The chain links TRBV11-2 to TRBJ2-5; TRBD1 aligns across 11 bases. The ends lost 1 base at V and 4 bases at J; junction bases unmatched: 2. This CDR3 is built from 15 residues. Germline CDR1 reads SGHAT; CDR2 reads FQNNGV. DNA of the CDR3: TGTGCCAGCAGCTTAGGGACAGGGGGCGTAGAGACCCAGTACTTC. It is translated as CASSLGTGGVETQYF.

The chain employs TRBV6-1 and TRBJ1-1; D unresolved. Trimming pared 3 bases from V and 1 base from J, leaving 6 bases between. The CDR3 spans 13 residues. Germline lookup yields CDR1 MNHNS and CDR2 SASEGT. The CDR3 is CASSDAGNTEAFF. The CDR3 DNA sequence: TGTGCCAGCAGTGATGCGGGGAACACTGAAGCTTTCTTT.

This chain links TRBV7-2 with TRBJ2-4, with D maybe TRBD2 (6 bases). In germline, CDR1 is SGHTA, CDR2 FQGNSA. The CDR3 consists of 14 residues. Between the trimmed V and J ends, which lost 7 bases and 7 bases, there was a span of 17 bases. CDR3 in amino acids: CASTPGFGRNIQYF. The DNA for the CDR3 is TGTGCCAGCACCCCAGGGTTTGGGAGGAACATTCAGTACTTC.

This sequence joins TRBV19 and TRBJ2-1; TRBD1 matches 7 bases. Germline CDR1 and CDR2: LNHDA and SQIVND (reference sequence). Trimming cost V 5 bases and J 7 bases; bases outside gene matches: 11. The CDR3 runs to 15 residues. In nucleotides, the CDR3 is TGTGCCAGTAGTGTACACAGGGGTTCGGGTAATGAGCAGTTCTTC. It yields the protein CASSVHRGSGNEQFF.

The gene calls are TRBV5-6 and TRBJ1-6; D may be TRBD1 (5 bases). Germline V gene lookup returns CDR1 SGHDT and CDR2 YYEEEE. This CDR3 contains 18 residues. Trimming took off 0 bases at V and 4 bases at J, with 17 bases between the two ends. The CDR3 region is CASSLGAGSSGYNSPLHF. The CDR3 region has the DNA TGTGCCAGCAGCTTGGGGGCAGGGTCATCCGGATATAATTCACCCCTCCACTTT.

This sequence joins TRBV5-1 and TRBJ1-4; D unclear. The V end lost 0 bases, the J end lost 0 bases, and 12 bases lay between the germline ends. Germline CDR1 SGHRS, CDR2 YFSETQ. The CDR3 consists of 17 residues. CDR3 sequence: CASSLEAGIATNEKLFF. CDR3 sequence (DNA): TGCGCCAGCAGCTTGGAGGCGGGGATCGCAACTAATGAAAAACTGTTTTTT. Full variable domain (outside the CDR3, taken from reference TRBV5-1 and TRBJ1-4): KAGVTQTPRYLIKTRGQQVTLSCSPISGHRSVSWYQQTPGQGLQFLFEYFSETQRNKGNFPGRFSGRQFSNSRSEMNVSTLELGDSALYLCASSLEAGIATNEKLFFGSGTQLSVL.

This clone was detected only a few times. J is TRBJ2-7 and V is TRBV4-3; 7 nucleotides match TRBD2. V trimming: 0 bases; J trimming: 5 bases; junction bases outside the gene matches: 13. Per germline, CDR1 LGHNA and CDR2 YSLEER. This CDR3 is built from 17 residues. CDR3 nucleotides: TGCGCCAGCAGCCAAGATCTTCGTGGGGGGGACTTGAACGAGCAGTACTTC. The encoded protein is CASSQDLRGGDLNEQYF.

The chain links TRBV19 to TRBJ2-5; a possible D gene is TRBD2 (5 bases). The germline CDR1 and CDR2 sequences are LNHDA and SQIVND (reference sequence). V was shortened by 4 bases and J by 5 bases, with 14 bases between the two germline ends. The CDR3 spans 14 residues. The CDR3 DNA is TGTGCCAGTAGTACGGGCCCGCCGGGGGAGACCCAGTACTTC. Translating gives CASSTGPPGETQYF.

This chain's CDR3 is CASSPQEYKQLMNTEAFF. The DNA of the CDR3 is TGTGCCAGCAGCCCTCAGGAATATAAACAGCTGATGAACACTGAAGCTTTCTTT. The rearrangement joins TRBV9 to TRBJ1-1; D uncertain. The CDR3 has 18 amino acids. Germline CDR1 and CDR2: SGDLS and YYNGEE. V lost 4 bases, J lost 0 bases, and 22 bases lay in between.

This rearrangement joins TRBV19 to TRBJ1-6; D remains ambiguous. This CDR3 contains 13 residues. CDR1 is LNHDA, CDR2 SQIVND, per germline (reference sequence). The V end was cut by 2 bases, the J end by 12 bases, with 11 bases between. CDR3: CASSIQPREPLHF. CDR3 coding DNA: TGTGCCAGTAGTATACAACCCCGGGAACCCCTCCACTTT.

This chain uses TRBV7-2 with TRBJ2-7; tentatively, D is TRBD2 (6 bases). The V gene lost 5 bases and the J gene lost 1 base, with 12 bases spanning the gap. CDR3 size: 14 residues. CDR1 is SGHTA and CDR2 is FQGNSA in the germline V gene. CDR3 region: CASSITGGSYEQYF. CDR3 in DNA: TGTGCCAGCAGCATAACCGGGGGTTCCTACGAGCAGTACTTC.

V usage is TRBV2 and J usage is TRBJ1-4; D is possibly TRBD1 (5 bases). This CDR3 has 17 amino acids. CDR1 and CDR2 from the germline V gene are SNHLY and FYNNEI. V lost 5 bases and J 6 bases, leaving 22 bases between the germline ends. This chain's CDR3 is CASSFPGPWGGDEKLFF. CDR3 coding DNA: TGTGCCAGCAGTTTCCCTGGTCCGTGGGGCGGGGATGAAAAACTGTTTTTT.

Note on this clone: At one end, the junction sequence differs from germline, possibly due to a read error. Other nucleotide sequences in the sample specify the same CDR3. This rearrangement joins TRBV9 to TRBJ1-1; 8 bases are shared with TRBD1. The CDR3 loop spans 14 amino acids. Per the germline V gene, CDR1 is SGDLS and CDR2 is YYNGEE. For the CDR3, the DNA is TGTGCTAGCAGCGTAGAACAGGGGGAAACTGAAGCTTTCTTT. Translated: CASSVEQGETEAFF.

The chain joins TRBV27 to TRBJ2-7, with 9 bases fitting TRBD1. The germline CDR1 and CDR2 sequences are MNHEY and SMNVEV (reference sequence). The CDR3 is made up of 15 amino acids. Unmatched junction bases numbered 3, after V lost 2 bases and J lost 1 base. In nucleotides, the CDR3 is TGTGCCAGCAGTTTAGGGGGGACAGGGTCCTACGAGCAGTACTTC. Its translation is CASSLGGTGSYEQYF.

A single count supports this clone. V is TRBV9 and J is TRBJ1-5; TRBD1 aligns across 7 bases. Germline-derived CDR1 and CDR2 are SGDLS and YYNGEE. The V segment lost 0 bases and the J segment 6 bases; nucleotides outside the gene matches: 6. CDR3 length equals 15 residues. The chain's CDR3 is CASSVGLGGGQPQHF. In nucleotides, the CDR3 is TGTGCCAGCAGCGTAGGGTTAGGGGGCGGTCAGCCCCAGCATTTT.

In the case of this clone: Here the CDR3 omits its conserved ending phenylalanine or tryptophan, so a read error is the likely source. The genes are TRBV2 and TRBJ2-2; D not certain. The CDR3 spans 13 residues. The germline gives CDR1 SNHLY, CDR2 FYNNEI. The germline V and J ends were trimmed by 8 bases and 6 bases, with 13 bases remaining between them. The CDR3 sequence is CASFVGIAGELFV. The CDR3 coding sequence is TGTGCCAGCTTTGTGGGGATCGCCGGGGAGCTGTTTGTT.

Worth noting for this clone: One end of the junction is discordant with germline, which a read error may explain. The chain carries TRBV15 and TRBJ1-2; TRBD1 matches at 7 bases. This CDR3 contains 15 residues. Germline CDR1 reads LNHNV; CDR2 reads YYDKDF (reference sequence). The CDR3 nucleotides read TGTGCCACCAGCAGAGATGGACAGACAGGGAAGGTTGGGCACTTC. Translated: CATSRDGQTGKVGHF.

This clone showed up just a few times. The chain couples TRBV4-2 to TRBJ2-5; 14 bases are a match to TRBD2. The CDR3 consists of 15 residues. Germline V CDR1 and CDR2: LGHNA, YNFKEQ. V gave up 4 bases and J gave up 3 bases; unmatched junction bases: 1. CDR3 coding DNA: TGTGCCAGCAGCCCGACTAGCGGGGGGGAAGAGACCCAGTACTTC. Encoded protein: CASSPTSGGEETQYF.

The gene calls are TRBV4-2 and TRBJ2-6; D is unclear. From germline, CDR1 is LGHNA and CDR2 YNFKEQ. V was pared by 1 base and J by 4 bases, with 14 bases between. This CDR3 contains 17 residues. The chain's CDR3 is CASSQVLTRSGANVLTF. DNA for the CDR3: TGTGCCAGCAGCCAAGTCTTGACTCGCTCCGGGGCCAACGTCCTGACTTTC.

V gene TRBV28 combines with J gene TRBJ1-1; a possible D gene is TRBD1 (5 bases). In germline, CDR1 is MDHEN, CDR2 SYDVKM. CDR3 length: 13 amino acids. The V end lost 10 bases, the J end lost 1 base, and 13 bases lay between the germline ends. The CDR3 DNA reads TGTGCCATCGCAGGGATTCCGAACACTGAAGCTTTCTTT. Translation: CAIAGIPNTEAFF.

The CDR3: CASSSGQETQYF. CDR3 bases: TGCGCCAGCAGTAGCGGCCAAGAGACCCAGTACTTC. The chain joins TRBV5-1 to TRBJ2-5; D might be TRBD2 (6 bases). CDR3 length: 12 amino acids. Trimming cost V 5 bases and J 1 base, with 6 bases left between them. CDR1 is SGHRS and CDR2 is YFSETQ in the germline V gene.

V is TRBV28 and J is TRBJ2-5; D gene ambiguous. V shed 1 base and J shed 5 bases, with 5 bases lying between them. The CDR3 covers 12 residues. Germline values: CDR1 MDHEN, CDR2 SYDVKM. CDR3 sequence: CASSLSSETQYF. The CDR3 DNA reads TGTGCCAGCAGTTTATCTTCCGAGACCCAGTACTTC.

The DNA for the CDR3 is TGTGCCAGCACCCGACAGGGGTCCTACGAGCAGTACTTC. Its translation: CASTRQGSYEQYF. The V and J genes are TRBV5-4 and TRBJ2-7; 8 bases match TRBD1. Per germline, CDR1 SGHNT and CDR2 YYREEE (reference sequence). The CDR3 is made up of 13 amino acids. V lost 6 bases to trimming and J lost 1 base; unmatched junction nucleotides: 3.

The rearrangement uses TRBV7-2 and TRBJ2-3; the match to TRBD2 covers 9 bases. The CDR3 totals 18 residues. Germline V gene sequence: CDR1 SGHTA, CDR2 FQGNSA. Germline trimming cut 1 base from V and 2 bases from J; bases unmatched to any gene: 10. As DNA, the CDR3 is TGTGCCAGCAGCTTAGGTCGGTTAGCGGGGGAGACCACAGATACGCAGTATTTT. Translation gives CASSLGRLAGETTDTQYF.

V and J are TRBV6-1 and TRBJ1-5, with 11 positions matching TRBD1. Unmatched junction bases numbered 11, after V lost 2 bases and J lost 2 bases. Germline assignment: CDR1 MNHNS and CDR2 SASEGT. The CDR3 loop spans 19 amino acids. CDR3 bases: TGTGCCAGCAGTGAATTCAGGACAGGGGGCTTGGTGGGCAATCAGCCCCAGCATTTT. It specifies CASSEFRTGGLVGNQPQHF.

This chain links TRBV11-2 with TRBJ2-4, with 7 positions matching TRBD2. With 5 bases clipped from V and 3 bases from J, the junction kept 10 bases outside the gene matches. The CDR3 is made up of 16 amino acids. Germline V gene sequence: CDR1 SGHAT, CDR2 FQNNGV. The CDR3 coding sequence is TGTGCCAGCAGCCCAAGCGGGGTTAGGGGCAAAAACATTCAGTACTTC. It specifies CASSPSGVRGKNIQYF.

V is TRBV7-9 and J is TRBJ2-7; maybe TRBD1 (6 bases). The V gene's germline CDR1 is SEHNR and CDR2 FQNEAQ (reference sequence). V gave up 8 bases and J gave up 5 bases, with 19 bases separating them. CDR3 length: 14 residues. The CDR3, as DNA: TGTGCCAGCGCGAAACAGGGTATATTCGACGAGCAGTACTTC. Its protein product is CASAKQGIFDEQYF.